The T cell receptor beta chain described here comes from a study of shared clonotypes between healthy human individuals. General study points: The expectation was that sequencing depth would affect clonotype sharing among donors.

As to this clone: The antigen remains undetermined.

Clones were read by immunoSEQ multiplex PCR, and TCRdb kept only the in-frame ones, dropping some. The sample has about 1,500,000 clones, roughly 96% seen once. The V and J ends lost 2 bases and 11 bases, in that order; junction bases with no gene match: 3. The germline gives CDR1 SGHRS, CDR2 YFSETQ. The CDR3 has 11 residues. The material sequenced was naive CD4+ T cells sorted from blood. Stated subset: CD45RA+ positively selected. The source of this sequence is a man aged 25 to 40 in good health. The chain combines TRBV5-1 with TRBJ1-2; 7 nucleotides align to TRBD1. The DNA for the CDR3 is TGCGCCAGCAGCTTAGGGACAGATTACACCTTC. It translates to CASSLGTDYTF.